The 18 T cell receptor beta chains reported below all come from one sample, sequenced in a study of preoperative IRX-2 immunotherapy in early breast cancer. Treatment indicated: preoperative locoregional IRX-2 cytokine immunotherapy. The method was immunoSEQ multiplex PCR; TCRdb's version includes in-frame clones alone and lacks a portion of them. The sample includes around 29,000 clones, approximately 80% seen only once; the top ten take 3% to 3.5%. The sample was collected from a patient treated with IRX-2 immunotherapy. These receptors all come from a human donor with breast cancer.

This chain's CDR3 is CASSKRGGNQPQHF. In nucleotides, the CDR3 is TGTGCCAGCAGCAAAAGGGGTGGGAATCAGCCCCAGCATTTT. V and J are TRBV11-3 and TRBJ1-5; possibly TRBD1 for D (5 bases). The V gene's germline CDR1 is SGHNT and CDR2 YENEEA. This CDR3 has 14 amino acids. V shed 5 bases and J shed 4 bases, with 12 bases lying between them.

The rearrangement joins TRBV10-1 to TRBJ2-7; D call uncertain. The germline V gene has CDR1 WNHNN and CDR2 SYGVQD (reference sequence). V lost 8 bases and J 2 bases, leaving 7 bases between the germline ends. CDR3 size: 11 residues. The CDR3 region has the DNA TGCGCCAGCGGTGCTCCCTACGAGCAGTACTTC. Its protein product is CASGAPYEQYF.

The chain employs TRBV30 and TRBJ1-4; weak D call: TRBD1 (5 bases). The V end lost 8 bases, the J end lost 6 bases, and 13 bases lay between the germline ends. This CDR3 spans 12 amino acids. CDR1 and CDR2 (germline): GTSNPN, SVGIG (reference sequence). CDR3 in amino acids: CAGATRDEKLFF. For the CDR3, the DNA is TGTGCCGGGGCGACACGGGATGAAAAACTGTTTTTT.

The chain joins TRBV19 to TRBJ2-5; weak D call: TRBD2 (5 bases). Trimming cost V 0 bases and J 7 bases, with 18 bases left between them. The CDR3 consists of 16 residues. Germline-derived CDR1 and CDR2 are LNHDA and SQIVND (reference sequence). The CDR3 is CASSIDLSGVGGTQYF. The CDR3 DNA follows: TGTGCCAGTAGTATAGATCTATCCGGGGTAGGAGGGACCCAGTACTTC.

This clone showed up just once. Here the CDR3 DNA reads TGTGCCAGCAGGATAGAGGGGGCGAACACTGAAGCTTTCTTT. This translates into CASRIEGANTEAFF. The rearrangement links TRBV6-8 to TRBJ1-1; 7 nucleotides match TRBD1. Germline V gives CDR1 MNHGY, CDR2 SAAAGT. V lost 6 bases and J lost 1; bases outside the gene matches: 5. This CDR3 has 14 amino acids.

The CDR3: CASTRQGENEKLFF. CDR3 DNA sequence: TGTGCCAGCACAAGACAGGGGGAAAATGAAAAACTGTTTTTT. The chain uses TRBV28 and TRBJ1-4; 9 positions agree with TRBD1. J was trimmed by 5 bases and V by 7 bases; bases with no gene match: 5. CDR1 MDHEN and CDR2 SYDVKM come from the germline V gene. The CDR3 is 14 amino acids.

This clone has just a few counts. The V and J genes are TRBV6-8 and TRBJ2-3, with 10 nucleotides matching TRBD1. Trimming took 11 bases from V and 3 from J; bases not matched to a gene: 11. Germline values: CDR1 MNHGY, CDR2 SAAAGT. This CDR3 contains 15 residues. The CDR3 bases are TGTGCCTCCAGGACAGGGGACAGGGGAACAGATACGCAGTATTTT. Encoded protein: CASRTGDRGTDTQYF.

The CDR3 coding sequence is TGTGCCAGCAGTTTTGAGGGAGGCTATAATTCACCCCTCCACTTT. This gives the protein CASSFEGGYNSPLHF. The chain is built from TRBV27 and TRBJ1-6; no reliable D call. The germline V and J ends were trimmed by 3 bases and 3 bases, with 9 bases remaining between them. This CDR3 has 15 amino acids. CDR1 is MNHEY and CDR2 is SMNVEV in the germline V gene (reference sequence).

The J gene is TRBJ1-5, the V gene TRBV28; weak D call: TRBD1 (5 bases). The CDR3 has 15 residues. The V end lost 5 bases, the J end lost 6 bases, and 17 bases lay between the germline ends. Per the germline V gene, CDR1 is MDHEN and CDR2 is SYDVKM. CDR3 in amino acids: CASSPGARVGQPQHF. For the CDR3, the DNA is TGTGCCAGCAGTCCCGGGGCCCGGGTAGGTCAGCCCCAGCATTTT.

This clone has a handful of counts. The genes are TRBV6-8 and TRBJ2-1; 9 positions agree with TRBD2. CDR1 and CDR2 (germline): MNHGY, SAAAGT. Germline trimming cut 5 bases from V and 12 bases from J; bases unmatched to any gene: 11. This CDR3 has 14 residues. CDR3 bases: TGTGCCAGCAGTAATAGCGGGGGAGGGGGTTCGCAGTTCTTC. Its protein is CASSNSGGGGSQFF.

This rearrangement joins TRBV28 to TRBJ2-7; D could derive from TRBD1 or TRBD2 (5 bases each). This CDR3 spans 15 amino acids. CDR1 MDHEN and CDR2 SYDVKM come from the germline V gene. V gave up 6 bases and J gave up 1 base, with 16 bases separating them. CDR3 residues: CASRLRRGRSYEQYF. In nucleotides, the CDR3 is TGTGCCAGCAGGCTCCGAAGGGGACGGTCCTACGAGCAGTACTTC. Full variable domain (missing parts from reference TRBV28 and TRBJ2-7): DVKVTQSSRYLVKRTGEKVFLECVQDMDHENMFWYRQDPGLGLRLIYFSYDVKMKEKGDIPEGYSVSREKKERFSLILESASTNQTSMYLCASRLRRGRSYEQYFGPGTRLTVT.

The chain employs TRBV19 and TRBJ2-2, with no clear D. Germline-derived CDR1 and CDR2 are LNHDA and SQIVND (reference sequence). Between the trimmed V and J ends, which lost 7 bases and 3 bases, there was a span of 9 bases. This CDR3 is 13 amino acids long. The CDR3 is CASTRAYTGELFF. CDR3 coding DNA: TGTGCCAGTACTCGGGCCTACACCGGGGAGCTGTTTTTT.

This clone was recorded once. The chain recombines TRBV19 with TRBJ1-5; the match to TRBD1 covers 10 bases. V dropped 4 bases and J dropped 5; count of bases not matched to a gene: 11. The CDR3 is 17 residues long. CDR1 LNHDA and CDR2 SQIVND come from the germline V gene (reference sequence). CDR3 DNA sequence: TGTGCCAGTAGTACTACCGGGACAGGGGCCAGGTATCAGCCCCAGCATTTT. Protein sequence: CASSTTGTGARYQPQHF. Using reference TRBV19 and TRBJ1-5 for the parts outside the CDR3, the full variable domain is DGGITQSPKYLFRKEGQNVTLSCEQNLNHDAMYWYRQDPGQGLRLIYYSQIVNDFQKGDIAEGYSVSREKKESFPLTVTSAQKNPTAFYLCASSTTGTGARYQPQHFGDGTRLSIL.

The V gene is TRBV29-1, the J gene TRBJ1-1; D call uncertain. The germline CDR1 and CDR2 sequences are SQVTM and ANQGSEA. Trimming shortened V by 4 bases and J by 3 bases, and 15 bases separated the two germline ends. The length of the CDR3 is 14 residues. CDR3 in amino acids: CSVGAALSDTEAFF. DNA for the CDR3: TGCAGCGTTGGGGCCGCCCTCTCGGACACTGAAGCTTTCTTT.

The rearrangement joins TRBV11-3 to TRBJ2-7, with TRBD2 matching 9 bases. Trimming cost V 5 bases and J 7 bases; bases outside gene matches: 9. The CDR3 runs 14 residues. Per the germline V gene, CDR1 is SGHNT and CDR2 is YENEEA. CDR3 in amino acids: CASSPLAGVGEQYF. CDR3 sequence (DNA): TGTGCCAGCAGCCCATTAGCGGGAGTGGGGGAGCAGTACTTC.

The CDR3 sequence: CASSQWTGGQETQYF. Written as DNA, the CDR3 is TGCGCCAGCAGCCAATGGACAGGGGGGCAAGAGACCCAGTACTTC. This sequence joins TRBV1 and TRBJ2-5; the table calls TRBD1, which could not be checked here. TRBV1 is a pseudogene segment. This CDR3 contains 15 residues.

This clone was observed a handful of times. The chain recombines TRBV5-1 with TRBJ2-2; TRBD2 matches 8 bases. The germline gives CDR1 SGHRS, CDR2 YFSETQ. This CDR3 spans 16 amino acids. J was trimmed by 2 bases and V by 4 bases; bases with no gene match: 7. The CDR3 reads CASSGELAANTGELFF. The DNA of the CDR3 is TGCGCCAGCAGCGGAGAACTAGCGGCAAACACCGGGGAGCTGTTTTTT.

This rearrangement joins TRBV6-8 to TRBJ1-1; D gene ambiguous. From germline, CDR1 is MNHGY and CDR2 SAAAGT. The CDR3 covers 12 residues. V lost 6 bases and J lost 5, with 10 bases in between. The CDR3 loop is CASSRRPTEAFF. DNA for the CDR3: TGTGCCAGCAGCCGCCGACCTACTGAAGCTTTCTTT.